The present TCR beta chain was sequenced within a study of cytomegalovirus exposure and HLA in healthy donors. Findings of the study overall: Three chains linked to CMV were shown in vitro to be specific for CMV antigens. With high specificity and sensitivity, the classifier reportedly diagnosed cytomegalovirus status.

This clone was detected only a few times. Its antigen is still unknown. An end of the junction differs from the germline gene, which may be a read error. The donors were part of the roughly 120-subject validation cohort, which stood apart from the roughly 670-subject first cohort. From germline, CDR1 is MNHEY and CDR2 SMNVEV (reference sequence). There are 15 residues in the CDR3. The protocol was immunoSEQ multiplex PCR, while the TCRdb copy is restricted to in-frame clones and leaves out a portion. Of approximately 120,000 clones in the sample, around 95% are singletons; the top ten hold less than 2%.

The origin of this receptor is a man between 18 and 35 years old in good health and CMV-seronegative. This chain connects TRBV27 to TRBJ2-5, with D tentatively TRBD2 (6 bases). Specimen: PBMCs. CDR3 residues: CASRFVTGVKETQYF. The DNA for the CDR3 is TGTGCCAGCCGTTTCGTAACGGGAGTGAAAGAGACCCAGTACTTC.